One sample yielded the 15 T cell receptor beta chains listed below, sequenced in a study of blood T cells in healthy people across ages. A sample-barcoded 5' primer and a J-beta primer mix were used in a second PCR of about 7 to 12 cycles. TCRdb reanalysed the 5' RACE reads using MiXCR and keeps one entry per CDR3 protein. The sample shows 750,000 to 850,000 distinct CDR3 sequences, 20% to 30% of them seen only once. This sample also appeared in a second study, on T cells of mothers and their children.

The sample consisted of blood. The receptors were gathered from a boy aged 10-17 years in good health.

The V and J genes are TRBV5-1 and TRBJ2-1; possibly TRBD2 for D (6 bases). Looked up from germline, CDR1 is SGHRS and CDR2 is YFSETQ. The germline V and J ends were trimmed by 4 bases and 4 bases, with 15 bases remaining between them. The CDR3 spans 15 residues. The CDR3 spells CASSAVSGPYNEQFF. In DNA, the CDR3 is TGCGCCAGCAGCGCGGTTAGCGGCCCTTACAATGAGCAGTTCTTC.

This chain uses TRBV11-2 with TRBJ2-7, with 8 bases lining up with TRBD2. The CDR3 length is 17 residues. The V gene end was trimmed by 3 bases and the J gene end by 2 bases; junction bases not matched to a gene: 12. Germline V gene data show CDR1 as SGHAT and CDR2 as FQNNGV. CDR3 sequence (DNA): TGTGCCAGCAGCTTTCCCGGGCCGCCGGGAGGGCCCTACGAGCAGTACTTC. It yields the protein CASSFPGPPGGPYEQYF.

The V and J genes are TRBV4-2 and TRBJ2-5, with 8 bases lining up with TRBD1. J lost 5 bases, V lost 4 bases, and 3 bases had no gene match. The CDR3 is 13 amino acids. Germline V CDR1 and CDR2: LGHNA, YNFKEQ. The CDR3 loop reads CASSPYRGETQYF. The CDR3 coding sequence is TGTGCCAGCAGCCCCTACAGGGGGGAGACCCAGTACTTC.

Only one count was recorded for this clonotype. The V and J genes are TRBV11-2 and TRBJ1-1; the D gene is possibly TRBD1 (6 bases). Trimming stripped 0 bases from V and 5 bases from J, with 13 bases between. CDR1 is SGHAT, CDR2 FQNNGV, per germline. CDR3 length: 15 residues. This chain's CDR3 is CASSLDEGGWTEAFF. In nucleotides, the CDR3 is TGTGCCAGCAGCTTAGATGAGGGGGGCTGGACTGAAGCTTTCTTT.

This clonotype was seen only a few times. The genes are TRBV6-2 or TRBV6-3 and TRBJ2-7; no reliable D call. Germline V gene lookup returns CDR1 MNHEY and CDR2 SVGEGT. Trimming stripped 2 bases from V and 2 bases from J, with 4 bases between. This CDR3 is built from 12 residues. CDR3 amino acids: CASSYPTYEQYF. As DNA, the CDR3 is TGTGCCAGCAGTTACCCTACCTACGAGCAGTACTTC.

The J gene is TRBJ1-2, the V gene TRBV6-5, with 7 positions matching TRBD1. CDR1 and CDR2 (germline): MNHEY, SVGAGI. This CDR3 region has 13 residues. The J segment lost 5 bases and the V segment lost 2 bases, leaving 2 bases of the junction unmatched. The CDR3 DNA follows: TGTGCCAGCAGTTACCAGGGGGTATATGGCTACACCTTC. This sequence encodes CASSYQGVYGYTF.

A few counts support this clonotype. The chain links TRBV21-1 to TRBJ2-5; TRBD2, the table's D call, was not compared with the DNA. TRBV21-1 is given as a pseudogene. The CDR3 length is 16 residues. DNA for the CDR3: TGTGCCAGCAGCAAACCTACTAGCGGGAATGAAGAGACCCAGTACTTC. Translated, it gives CASSKPTSGNEETQYF.

The DNA for the CDR3 is TGCGCCAGCAGCATAGGGACAGGGGGGTCAATCTCTGGGGCCAACGTCCTGACTTTC. Its translation: CASSIGTGGSISGANVLTF. J is TRBJ2-6 and V is TRBV5-1; 11 bases fit TRBD1. V was pared by 4 bases and J by 0 bases, with 9 bases of the junction left unmatched. CDR1 SGHRS and CDR2 YFSETQ come from the germline V gene. The CDR3 contains 19 residues.

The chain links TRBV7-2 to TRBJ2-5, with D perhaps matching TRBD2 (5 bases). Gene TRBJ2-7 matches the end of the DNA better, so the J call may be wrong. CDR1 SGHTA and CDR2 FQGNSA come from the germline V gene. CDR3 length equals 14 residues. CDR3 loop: CASSPQERYYEQYF. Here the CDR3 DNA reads TGTGCCAGCAGCCCTCAAGAGCGGTACTACGAGCAGTACTTC.

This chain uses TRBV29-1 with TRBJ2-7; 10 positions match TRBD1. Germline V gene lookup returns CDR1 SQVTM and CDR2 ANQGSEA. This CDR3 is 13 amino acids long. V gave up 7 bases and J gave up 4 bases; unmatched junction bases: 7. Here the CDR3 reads CSAVGDRGYEQYF. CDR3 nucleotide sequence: TGCAGCGCCGTCGGGGACAGGGGATACGAGCAGTACTTC.

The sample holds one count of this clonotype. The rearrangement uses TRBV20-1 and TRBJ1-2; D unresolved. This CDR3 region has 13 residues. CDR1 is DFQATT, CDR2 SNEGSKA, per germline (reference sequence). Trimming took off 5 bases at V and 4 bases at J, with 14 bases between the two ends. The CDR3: CSAARLSGYGYTF. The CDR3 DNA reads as TGCAGTGCTGCCAGACTCTCGGGCTATGGCTACACCTTC.

DNA of the CDR3: TGTGCCAGCAGCGTCGACCGAGAAACATCCTATGGCTACACCTTC. It translates to CASSVDRETSYGYTF. The chain is built from TRBV9 and TRBJ1-2; no definite D call. Trimming took 2 bases from V and 4 from J, leaving 15 bases between them. The CDR3 runs to 15 residues. CDR1 is SGDLS, CDR2 YYNGEE, per germline.

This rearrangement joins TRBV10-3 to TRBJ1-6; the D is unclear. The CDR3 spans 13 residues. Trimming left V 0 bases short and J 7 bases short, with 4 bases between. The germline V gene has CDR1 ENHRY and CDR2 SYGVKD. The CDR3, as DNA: TGTGCCATCAGTGAGTCGACAAATTCACCCCTCCACTTT. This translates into CAISESTNSPLHF.

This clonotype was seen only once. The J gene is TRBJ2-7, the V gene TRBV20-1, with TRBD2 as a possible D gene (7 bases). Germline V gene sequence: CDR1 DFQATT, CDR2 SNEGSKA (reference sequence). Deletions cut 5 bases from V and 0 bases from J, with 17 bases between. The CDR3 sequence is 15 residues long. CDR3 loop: CSAGPGGGPSYEQYF. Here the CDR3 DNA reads TGCAGTGCTGGCCCGGGCGGGGGCCCCTCCTACGAGCAGTACTTC.

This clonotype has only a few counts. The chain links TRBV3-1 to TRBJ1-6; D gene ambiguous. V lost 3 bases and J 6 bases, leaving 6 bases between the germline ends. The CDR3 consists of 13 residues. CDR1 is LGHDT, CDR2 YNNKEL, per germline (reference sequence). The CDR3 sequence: CASSQKGNSPLHF. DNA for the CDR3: TGTGCCAGCAGCCAGAAGGGTAATTCACCCCTCCACTTT.